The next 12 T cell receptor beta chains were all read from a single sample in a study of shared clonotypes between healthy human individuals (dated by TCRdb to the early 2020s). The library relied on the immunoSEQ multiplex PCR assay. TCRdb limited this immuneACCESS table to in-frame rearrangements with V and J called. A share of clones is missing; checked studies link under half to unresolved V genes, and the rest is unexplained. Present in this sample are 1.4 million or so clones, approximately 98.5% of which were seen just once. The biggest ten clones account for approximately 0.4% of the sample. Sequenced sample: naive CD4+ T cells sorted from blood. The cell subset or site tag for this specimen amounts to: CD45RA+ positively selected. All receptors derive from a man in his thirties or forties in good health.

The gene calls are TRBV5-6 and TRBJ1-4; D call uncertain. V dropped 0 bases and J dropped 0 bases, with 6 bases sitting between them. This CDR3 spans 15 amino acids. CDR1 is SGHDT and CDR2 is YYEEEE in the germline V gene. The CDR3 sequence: CASSLGPATNEKLFF. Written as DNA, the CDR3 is TGTGCCAGCAGCTTGGGGCCAGCAACTAATGAAAAACTGTTTTTT.

The CDR3 coding sequence is TGCAGCGTTACTAGCGGGAACTACAATGAGCAGTTCTTC. Encoded protein: CSVTSGNYNEQFF. The V and J genes are TRBV29-1 and TRBJ2-1, with 10 bases identical to TRBD2. The CDR3 length is 13 residues. CDR1 and CDR2 (germline): SQVTM, ANQGSEA. V trimming: 5 bases; J trimming: 3 bases; junction bases outside the gene matches: 1.

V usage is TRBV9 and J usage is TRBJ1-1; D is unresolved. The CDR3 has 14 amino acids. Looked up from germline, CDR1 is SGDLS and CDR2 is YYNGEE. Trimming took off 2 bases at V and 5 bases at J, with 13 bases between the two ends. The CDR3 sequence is CASSVEGPRTEAFF. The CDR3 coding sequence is TGTGCCAGCAGCGTGGAGGGTCCACGGACTGAAGCTTTCTTT.

The CDR3 region is CASSRTITGLNDEQYF. The DNA for the CDR3 is TGCGCCAGCAGCCGAACCATAACAGGGCTGAACGACGAGCAGTACTTC. V usage is TRBV4-1 and J usage is TRBJ2-7; possibly TRBD1 for D (6 bases). The CDR3 contains 16 residues. Germline CDR1 MGHRA, CDR2 YSYEKL. With 4 bases removed from V and 5 bases from J, the gap between germline ends came to 21 bases.

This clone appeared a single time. CDR3 protein: CASSLAGDNIQYF. The CDR3 region has the DNA TGTGCCAGCAGCTTAGCGGGGGACAACATTCAGTACTTC. The rearrangement joins TRBV7-6 to TRBJ2-4; tentatively, D is TRBD1 or TRBD2 (5 bases each). Per the germline V gene, CDR1 is SGHVS and CDR2 is FNYEAQ. V dropped 0 bases and J dropped 7 bases, with 7 bases sitting between them. This CDR3 is built from 13 residues. The entire variable domain, with the rest obtained from reference TRBV7-6 and TRBJ2-4, is as follows: GAGVSQSPRYKVTKRGQDVALRCDPISGHVSLYWYRQALGQGPEFLTYFNYEAQQDKSGLPNDRFSAERPEGSISTLTIQRTEQRDSAMYRCASSLAGDNIQYFGAGTRLSVL.

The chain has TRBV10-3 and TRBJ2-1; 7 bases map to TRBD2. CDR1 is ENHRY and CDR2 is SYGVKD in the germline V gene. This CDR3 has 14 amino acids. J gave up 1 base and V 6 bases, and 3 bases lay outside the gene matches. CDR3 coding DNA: TGTGCCATCAGCCCTAGCGGTTCCTACAATGAGCAGTTCTTC. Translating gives CAISPSGSYNEQFF.

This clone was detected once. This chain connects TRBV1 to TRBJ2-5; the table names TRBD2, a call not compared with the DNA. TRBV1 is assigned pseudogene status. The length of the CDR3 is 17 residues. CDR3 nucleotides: TGCACCAGCAGCCAAGGGGAGGCGGGAGTCGCCTTGGCGACCCAGTACTTC. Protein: CTSSQGEAGVALATQYF.

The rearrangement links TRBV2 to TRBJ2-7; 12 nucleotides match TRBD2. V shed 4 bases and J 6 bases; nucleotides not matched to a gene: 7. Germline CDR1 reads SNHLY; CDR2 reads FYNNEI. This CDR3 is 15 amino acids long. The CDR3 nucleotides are TGTGCCAGCAGTGGGCTAGCGGGAGGGAGCGGCGAGCAGTACTTC. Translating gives CASSGLAGGSGEQYF.

The CDR3 DNA reads as TGCGCCAGCAGCCAAGATGGCTCCCGCAATGAGCAGTTCTTC. Amino acid sequence: CASSQDGSRNEQFF. This chain connects TRBV4-3 to TRBJ2-1; D gene uncertain. Germline CDR1 reads LGHNA; CDR2 reads YSLEER. The V end lost 0 bases, the J end lost 6 bases, and 9 bases lay between the germline ends. This CDR3 contains 14 residues.

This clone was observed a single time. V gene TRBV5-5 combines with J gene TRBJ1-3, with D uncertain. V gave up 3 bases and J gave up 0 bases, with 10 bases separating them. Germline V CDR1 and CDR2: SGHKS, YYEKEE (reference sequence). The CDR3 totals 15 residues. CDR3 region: CASSSIVSSGNTIYF. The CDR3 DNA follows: TGTGCCAGCAGCTCCATAGTGAGCTCTGGAAACACCATATATTTT. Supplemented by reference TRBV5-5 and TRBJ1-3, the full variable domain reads DAGVTQSPTHLIKTRGQQVTLRCSPISGHKSVSWYQQVLGQGPQFIFQYYEKEERGRGNFPDRFSARQFPNYSSELNVNALLLGDSALYLCASSSIVSSGNTIYFGEGSWLTVV.

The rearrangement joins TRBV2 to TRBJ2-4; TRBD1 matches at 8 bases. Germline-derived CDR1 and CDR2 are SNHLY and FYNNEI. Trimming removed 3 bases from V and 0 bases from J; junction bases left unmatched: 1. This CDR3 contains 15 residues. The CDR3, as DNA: TGTGCCAGCAGTGATGGACAGGGAGCCAAAAACATTCAGTACTTC. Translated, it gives CASSDGQGAKNIQYF.

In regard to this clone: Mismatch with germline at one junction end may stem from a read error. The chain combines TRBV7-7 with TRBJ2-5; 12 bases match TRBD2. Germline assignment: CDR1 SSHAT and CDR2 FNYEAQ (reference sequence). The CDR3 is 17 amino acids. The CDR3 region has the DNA TGTGCTAGCAGCCCGACTAGCGGGAGTGTGGAGTCGGAGACCCAGTACTTC. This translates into CASSPTSGSVESETQYF.